Each of the 7 T cell receptor beta chains below was sequenced from the same sample in a study of blood T cell repertoires in COVID-19. Sequenced by immunoSEQ multiplex PCR; TCRdb stores in-frame clones only, minus some. The sample includes approximately 230,000 clones, about 85% of them seen just once. What was sequenced was peripheral blood. The receptors were gathered from a man aged 30 to 45 with active or convalescent COVID-19.

CDR3 DNA sequence: TGTGCCAGCAGCTTAGCTAGGGGGGGGGCCTACAATGAGCAGTTCTTC. Translating it yields CASSLARGGAYNEQFF. V is TRBV7-2 and J is TRBJ2-1, with a possible D match to TRBD2 (7 bases). This CDR3 spans 16 amino acids. CDR1 and CDR2 from the germline V gene are SGHTA and FQGNSA. Trimming left V 0 bases short and J 2 bases short, with 11 bases between.

The chain joins TRBV21-1 to TRBJ1-6. TRBV21-1 is tagged as a pseudogene. The CDR3 consists of 16 residues. CDR3 region: CASSTLTSSYNSPLHF. As DNA, the CDR3 is TGTGCCAGCAGCACCCTGACTAGCTCCTATAATTCACCCCTCCACTTT.

The chain carries TRBV12-3 or TRBV12-4 and TRBJ1-1, with TRBD1 matching 8 bases. Germline trimming cut 6 bases from V and 7 bases from J; bases unmatched to any gene: 7. The CDR3 totals 13 residues. CDR3 sequence reads: CASSQGAVGEAFF. The CDR3, as DNA: TGTGCCAGCAGCCAGGGGGCGGTGGGTGAAGCTTTCTTT.

This chain connects TRBV20-1 to TRBJ2-3; D remains unclear. The CDR3 is 11 amino acids. The ends were cut back, 6 bases at V and 6 bases at J, with 10 bases in the middle. Germline assignment: CDR1 DFQATT and CDR2 SNEGSKA (reference sequence). CDR3 loop: CSARYADTQYF. The DNA for the CDR3 is TGCAGTGCCAGGTACGCGGATACGCAGTATTTT.

The chain couples TRBV7-2 to TRBJ2-7; a weak D match, TRBD1 (6 bases). Germline values: CDR1 SGHTA, CDR2 FQGNSA. V lost 3 bases, J lost 3 bases, and 15 bases lay in between. The CDR3 consists of 15 residues. CDR3 in amino acids: CASSFNWDMVYEQYF. The CDR3 region has the DNA TGTGCCAGCAGCTTTAACTGGGACATGGTCTACGAGCAGTACTTC.

This chain connects TRBV12-5 to TRBJ2-3; 8 bases are a match to TRBD1. The CDR3 consists of 17 residues. Germline V gene data show CDR1 as LGHNT and CDR2 as FRNRAP. Trimming at V came to 1 base and at J to 4 bases, leaving 10 bases not matched to a gene. As DNA, the CDR3 is TGTGCTAGTGGTTTGGGCCTCGGACAGGGAACCCCAGATACGCAGTATTTT. Translation gives CASGLGLGQGTPDTQYF.

This chain joins TRBV19 and TRBJ1-4; maybe TRBD1 (5 bases). The CDR3 totals 16 residues. Trimming left V 8 bases short and J 4 bases short, with 20 bases between. Germline lookup yields CDR1 LNHDA and CDR2 SQIVND (reference sequence). In nucleotides, the CDR3 is TGTGCCAGTCAGAGTATTGTTAGGAGGGGTAATGAAAAACTGTTTTTT. This translates into CASQSIVRRGNEKLFF.